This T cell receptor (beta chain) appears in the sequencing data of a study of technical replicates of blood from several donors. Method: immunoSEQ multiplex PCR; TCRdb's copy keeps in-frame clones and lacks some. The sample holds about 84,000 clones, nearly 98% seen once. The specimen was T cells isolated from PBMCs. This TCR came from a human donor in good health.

Written as DNA, the CDR3 is TGTGCCAGCAGCCCCGGGACTAGCGGCCTCGAGCAGTACTTC. This translates into CASSPGTSGLEQYF. The chain uses TRBV6-1 and TRBJ2-7; 11 bases are a match to TRBD2. The CDR3 covers 14 residues. With 6 bases clipped from V and 6 bases from J, the junction kept 7 bases outside the gene matches. The V gene's germline CDR1 is MNHNS and CDR2 SASEGT.